A single sample is the source of the 19 T cell receptor beta chains below, sequenced in a study of blood T cell repertoires in COVID-19. Here immunoSEQ multiplex PCR was the method, and the copy in TCRdb shows in-frame clones only, minus some. The sample includes roughly 290,000 clones, around 90% of them seen just once. Sequencing was done on a sample of PBMCs or T cells enriched from blood (not recorded which). All receptors derive from a middle-aged woman who had recovered from COVID-19.

This clone has a single count. The chain combines TRBV29-1 with TRBJ2-3; 8 bases line up with TRBD2. Germline V gives CDR1 SQVTM, CDR2 ANQGSEA. V lost 4 bases and J lost 6; bases outside the gene matches: 9. There are 14 residues in the CDR3. The CDR3 reads CSVGEAGASDTQYF. The CDR3 coding sequence is TGCAGCGTTGGTGAAGCGGGAGCTTCGGATACGCAGTATTTT.

This rearrangement joins TRBV27 to TRBJ2-7, with 8 bases fitting TRBD1. CDR3 length equals 14 residues. Unmatched junction bases numbered 11, after V lost 6 bases and J lost 7 bases. CDR1 is MNHEY, CDR2 SMNVEV, per germline (reference sequence). CDR3 loop: CASSRDRGAGEQYF. The CDR3 nucleotides are TGTGCCAGCAGCCGAGACAGGGGCGCCGGAGAGCAGTACTTC.

In this sample, this clone turned up once. The CDR3 region has the DNA TGTGCCAGTAGTTTCGGGACAGGGAGATACGAGCAGTACTTC. Encoded protein: CASSFGTGRYEQYF. V usage is TRBV19 and J usage is TRBJ2-7, with 9 positions matching TRBD1. The germline V gene has CDR1 LNHDA and CDR2 SQIVND (reference sequence). V trimming: 5 bases; J trimming: 4 bases; junction bases outside the gene matches: 6. The CDR3 consists of 14 residues.

The chain combines TRBV7-2 with TRBJ2-3, with a possible D match to TRBD2 (6 bases). The ends were cut back, 1 base at V and 3 bases at J, with 8 bases in the middle. Germline CDR1 is SGHTA and CDR2 is FQGNSA. The CDR3 totals 14 residues. The CDR3 bases are TGTGCCAGCAGCTTAGGACTAGTGACAGATACGCAGTATTTT. Amino acid sequence: CASSLGLVTDTQYF.

The CDR3 DNA sequence: TGTGCCAGCAGCACCTGGACAGGGTGTAACACTGAAGCTTTCTTT. Translation: CASSTWTGCNTEAFF. V gene TRBV7-3 combines with J gene TRBJ1-1; 8 nucleotides match TRBD1. Germline-derived CDR1 and CDR2 are SGHTA and FQGTGA. The trim removed 5 bases at V and 2 bases at J, leaving 7 bases unmatched. CDR3 length equals 15 residues.

V usage is TRBV12-3 or TRBV12-4 and J usage is TRBJ1-5; a possible D gene is TRBD1 (5 bases). V was pared by 5 bases and J by 4 bases, with 9 bases between. This CDR3 has 13 residues. The CDR3: CASSKTENQPQHF. DNA for the CDR3: TGTGCCAGCAGTAAGACAGAAAATCAGCCCCAGCATTTT.

CDR3 coding DNA: TGTGCCAGCTCATCAGGGTCGGCGGCTGAAGCTTTCTTT. This codes for CASSSGSAAEAFF. The chain employs TRBV18 and TRBJ1-1, with D possibly being TRBD1 (5 bases). V shed 5 bases and J shed 6 bases, with 13 bases lying between them. The CDR3 runs to 13 residues. The germline CDR1 and CDR2 sequences are KGHSH and LQKENI.

The J gene is TRBJ2-1, the V gene TRBV6-2 or TRBV6-3; 9 bases agree with TRBD1. CDR3 length: 15 amino acids. The V gene's germline CDR1 is MNHEY and CDR2 SVGEGT. Trimming at V came to 5 bases and at J to 7 bases, leaving 9 bases not matched to a gene. The CDR3 here is CASSPRDRVGNEQFF. Here the CDR3 DNA reads TGTGCCAGCAGTCCCCGGGACAGGGTGGGAAATGAGCAGTTCTTC.

This clone appeared a few times. This chain links TRBV11-3 with TRBJ2-2, with TRBD1 matching 9 bases. The V gene's germline CDR1 is SGHNT and CDR2 YENEEA. The CDR3 is 17 residues long. V shed 1 base and J 4 bases; nucleotides not matched to a gene: 7. CDR3: CASSLAPGQGGTGELFF. Here the CDR3 DNA reads TGTGCCAGCAGCTTAGCCCCGGGACAGGGAGGCACCGGGGAGCTGTTTTTT.

This sequence joins TRBV27 and TRBJ2-3, with 10 bases matching TRBD2. The germline gives CDR1 MNHEY, CDR2 SMNVEV (reference sequence). J gave up 3 bases and V 0 bases, and 0 bases lay outside the gene matches. The CDR3 sequence is 15 residues long. Here the CDR3 reads CASSLSTSGTDTQYF. The CDR3, as DNA: TGTGCCAGCAGTTTATCGACTAGCGGGACAGATACGCAGTATTTT.

The V call is TRBV6-2 or TRBV6-3, the J call TRBJ2-6; tentatively, D is TRBD1 (5 bases). The germline V gene encodes CDR1 MNHEY and CDR2 SVGEGT. The CDR3 is made up of 17 amino acids. V lost 4 bases, J lost 2 bases, and 15 bases lay in between. The CDR3 spells CASSWGRVTPGANVLTF. The CDR3 region has the DNA TGTGCCAGCAGTTGGGGCAGGGTGACCCCTGGGGCCAACGTCCTGACTTTC.

This sequence joins TRBV19 and TRBJ2-2; possibly TRBD1 for D (5 bases). Germline V gives CDR1 LNHDA, CDR2 SQIVND (reference sequence). The CDR3 spans 16 residues. V was clipped by 5 bases and J by 1 base, with 14 bases between them. This chain's CDR3 is CASSLQANLNTGELFF. In nucleotides, the CDR3 is TGTGCCAGTAGTTTACAGGCGAACTTGAACACCGGGGAGCTGTTTTTT. Combining the CDR3 with reference TRBV19 and TRBJ2-2 gives the whole variable domain DGGITQSPKYLFRKEGQNVTLSCEQNLNHDAMYWYRQDPGQGLRLIYYSQIVNDFQKGDIAEGYSVSREKKESFPLTVTSAQKNPTAFYLCASSLQANLNTGELFFGEGSRLTVL.

V and J are TRBV28 and TRBJ1-6; TRBD1 might be the D (5 bases). The germline gives CDR1 MDHEN, CDR2 SYDVKM. The CDR3 is 14 amino acids. The V gene lost 7 bases and the J gene lost 3 bases, with 10 bases spanning the gap. Written as DNA, the CDR3 is TGTGCCAGCAACGGGGGAATCTATAATTCACCCCTCCACTTT. It specifies CASNGGIYNSPLHF.

The V call is TRBV6-2 or TRBV6-3, the J call TRBJ2-1; D uncertain. Germline CDR1 reads MNHEY; CDR2 reads SVGEGT. Trimming took off 5 bases at V and 6 bases at J, with 17 bases between the two ends. CDR3 length: 15 amino acids. The CDR3 region is CASSQAGVVGNEQFF. The CDR3 DNA sequence: TGTGCCAGCAGTCAAGCCGGAGTGGTTGGCAATGAGCAGTTCTTC.

This clone was detected once. The chain uses TRBV25-1 and TRBJ1-4; 9 positions match TRBD1. The germline gives CDR1 MGHDK, CDR2 SYGVNS. There are 15 residues in the CDR3. V lost 3 bases, J lost 7 bases, and 6 bases stayed unmatched. The CDR3 nucleotides are TGTGCCAGCAGTGAGTTCCGGGGACAGGGTGAAAAACTGTTTTTT. Translating gives CASSEFRGQGEKLFF. Drawing the rest from reference TRBV25-1 and TRBJ1-4, the complete variable domain is EADIYQTPRYLVIGTGKKITLECSQTMGHDKMYWYQQDPGMELHLIHYSYGVNSTEKGDLSSESTVSRIRTEHFPLTLESARPSHTSQYLCASSEFRGQGEKLFFGSGTQLSVL.

The chain recombines TRBV2 with TRBJ2-3; 10 bases are shared with TRBD1. The CDR3 is 16 amino acids. With 5 bases clipped from V and 7 bases from J, the junction kept 12 bases outside the gene matches. Germline V gene lookup returns CDR1 SNHLY and CDR2 FYNNEI. CDR3 region: CASSLDRGPRGYTQYF. The CDR3, as DNA: TGTGCCAGCAGTCTCGACAGGGGGCCTCGCGGGTATACGCAGTATTTT.

The chain recombines TRBV2 with TRBJ2-4; D is perhaps TRBD1 (6 bases). The CDR3 extends over 14 amino acids. V lost 6 bases, J lost 4 bases, and 13 bases lay in between. The germline V gene encodes CDR1 SNHLY and CDR2 FYNNEI. The CDR3 sequence: CASSSGENKNIQYF. Here the CDR3 DNA reads TGTGCCAGCAGCTCAGGGGAGAATAAAAACATTCAGTACTTC.

This rearrangement joins TRBV10-2 to TRBJ1-1; the D is unclear. V gave up 4 bases and J gave up 3 bases, with 12 bases separating them. The CDR3 runs 14 residues. Per germline, CDR1 WSHSY and CDR2 SAAADI. The CDR3 bases are TGCGCCAGCAGTGGCCCAAGGAGGGACACTGAAGCTTTCTTT. Encoded protein: CASSGPRRDTEAFF.

This rearrangement joins TRBV19 to TRBJ2-2; the D gene is possibly TRBD2 (6 bases). Germline-derived CDR1 and CDR2 are LNHDA and SQIVND (reference sequence). The V gene lost 4 bases and the J gene lost 2 bases, with 17 bases spanning the gap. The CDR3 is 17 amino acids. CDR3 region: CASSSPAGLTNTGELFF. CDR3 nucleotides: TGTGCCAGTAGTAGCCCGGCGGGACTGACTAACACCGGGGAGCTGTTTTTT. Together with reference TRBV19 and TRBJ2-2, the CDR3 gives the full variable domain: DGGITQSPKYLFRKEGQNVTLSCEQNLNHDAMYWYRQDPGQGLRLIYYSQIVNDFQKGDIAEGYSVSREKKESFPLTVTSAQKNPTAFYLCASSSPAGLTNTGELFFGEGSRLTVL.